The 30 T cell receptor beta chains reported below all come from one sample, sequenced in a study of PD-1 blockade in mismatch repair-deficient tumors. Here immunoSEQ multiplex PCR was the method, and the copy in TCRdb shows in-frame clones only, minus some. The sample has 80,000 to 130,000 clones, roughly four fifths seen once; the top ten hold 6.3%. Source: peripheral blood, taken 30 to 36 weeks after starting pembrolizumab. The source is an adult with mismatch repair-deficient cancer.

The chain combines TRBV5-1 with TRBJ2-7, with a possible D match to TRBD2 (5 bases). Germline lookup yields CDR1 SGHRS and CDR2 YFSETQ. The CDR3 is made up of 15 amino acids. V lost 4 bases to trimming and J lost 0 bases, with 14 bases between them. The CDR3 region is CASSPRTFSSYEQYF. Here the CDR3 DNA reads TGCGCCAGCAGCCCACGGACTTTTTCCTCCTACGAGCAGTACTTC.

V and J are TRBV29-1 and TRBJ1-3, with 8 bases matching TRBD1. The V segment lost 6 bases and the J segment 0 bases; nucleotides outside the gene matches: 1. Germline CDR1 is SQVTM and CDR2 is ANQGSEA. This CDR3 is built from 13 residues. CDR3 bases: TGCAGCGTGGGGACAGGCTCTGGAAACACCATATATTTT. Its translation: CSVGTGSGNTIYF.

The chain couples TRBV4-1 to TRBJ2-1, with D possibly called TRBD1 or TRBD2 (7 bases each). CDR3 length equals 16 residues. CDR1 is MGHRA and CDR2 is YSYEKL in the germline V gene. Trimming took off 4 bases at V and 4 bases at J, with 17 bases between the two ends. The CDR3 bases are TGCGCCAGCAGCCCTTCAGGGGGGGGCTTTTACAATGAGCAGTTCTTC. The encoded protein is CASSPSGGGFYNEQFF.

The chain carries TRBV2 and TRBJ1-2; tentative D call: TRBD1 (6 bases). The CDR3 is 13 residues long. Trimming removed 7 bases from V and 2 bases from J, with 11 bases in between. CDR1 is SNHLY and CDR2 is FYNNEI in the germline V gene. CDR3 sequence reads: CASNTGTNYGYTF. Written as DNA, the CDR3 is TGTGCCAGCAATACCGGGACAAACTATGGCTACACCTTC.

The chain combines TRBV5-6 with TRBJ2-5; 9 nucleotides align to TRBD1. The CDR3 has 13 amino acids. The junction had 0 bases not matched to a gene; V was cut back by 3 bases and J by 3 bases. Germline lookup yields CDR1 SGHDT and CDR2 YYEEEE. The CDR3 region is CASSWDREETQYF. The CDR3 coding sequence is TGTGCCAGCAGCTGGGACAGGGAAGAGACCCAGTACTTC.

This clone occurred once. This chain joins TRBV6-1 and TRBJ1-5; the match to TRBD1 covers 8 bases. V lost 2 bases and J lost 6; bases outside the gene matches: 6. The CDR3 contains 15 residues. Germline V CDR1 and CDR2: MNHNS, SASEGT. The CDR3 here is CASSEFGQGPQPQHF. For the CDR3, the DNA is TGTGCCAGCAGTGAATTTGGACAGGGACCTCAGCCCCAGCATTTT.

This chain links TRBV5-4 with TRBJ2-2, with a possible D match to TRBD2 (6 bases). The germline gives CDR1 SGHNT, CDR2 YYREEE (reference sequence). Deletions cut 3 bases from V and 4 bases from J, with 10 bases between. CDR3 size: 14 residues. The CDR3 DNA follows: TGTGCCAGCAGCTGGGGTAGCGGCACCGGGGAGCTGTTTTTT. Amino acid sequence: CASSWGSGTGELFF. Full variable domain (missing parts from reference TRBV5-4 and TRBJ2-2): ETGVTQSPTHLIKTRGQQVTLRCSSQSGHNTVSWYQQALGQGPQFIFQYYREEENGRGNFPPRFSGLQFPNYSSELNVNALELDDSALYLCASSWGSGTGELFFGEGSRLTVL.

The chain uses TRBV7-2 and TRBJ2-3; 7 nucleotides match TRBD2. V shed 1 base, J shed 7 bases, and the junction held 8 bases outside the gene matches. Germline V lookup: CDR1 SGHTA, CDR2 FQGNSA. This CDR3 has 15 residues. The CDR3 region has the DNA TGTGCCAGCAGCTTAGAGGCGGGAGAGGGAAATACGCAGTATTTT. Protein: CASSLEAGEGNTQYF.

The V and J genes are TRBV9 and TRBJ1-3, with D uncertain. CDR1 SGDLS and CDR2 YYNGEE come from the germline V gene. Trimming took 0 bases from V and 2 from J, leaving 9 bases between them. The CDR3 runs 15 residues. In nucleotides, the CDR3 is TGTGCCAGCAGCGTAGATGAGGGAGCTGGAAACACCATATATTTT. Residues: CASSVDEGAGNTIYF.

This sequence joins TRBV9 and TRBJ1-1; D ambiguous. The CDR3 spans 14 residues. Per the germline V gene, CDR1 is SGDLS and CDR2 is YYNGEE. The ends were cut back, 8 bases at V and 0 bases at J, with 14 bases in the middle. The chain's CDR3 is CASTREGLNTEAFF. The CDR3 nucleotides read TGTGCCAGTACCAGAGAGGGCTTGAACACTGAAGCTTTCTTT. Together with reference TRBV9 and TRBJ1-1, the CDR3 gives the full variable domain: DSGVTQTPKHLITATGQRVTLRCSPRSGDLSVYWYQQSLDQGLQFLIQYYNGEERAKGNILERFSAQQFPDLHSELNLSSLELGDSALYFCASTREGLNTEAFFGQGTRLTVV.

The V and J genes are TRBV18 and TRBJ1-5, with TRBD1 as a possible D gene (5 bases). Deletions cut 6 bases from V and 6 bases from J, with 15 bases between. The CDR3 is 14 residues long. Germline lookup yields CDR1 KGHSH and CDR2 LQKENI. DNA for the CDR3: TGTGCCAGCTCCCCTGCGGGGGATGCTCAGCCCCAGCATTTT. This gives the protein CASSPAGDAQPQHF.

This sequence joins TRBV27 and TRBJ1-1; TRBD1 is a possible D gene (5 bases). The ends were cut back, 1 base at V and 6 bases at J, with 9 bases in the middle. Germline V lookup: CDR1 MNHEY, CDR2 SMNVEV (reference sequence). The CDR3 length is 13 residues. This CDR3 is CASSLWGGAEAFF. CDR3 nucleotides: TGTGCCAGCAGTTTATGGGGAGGGGCTGAAGCTTTCTTT.

A note on this clone: One junction end disagrees with the germline gene, perhaps due to a read error. The CDR3 sequence is CASSLAEQAFKEETQYF. CDR3 DNA: TGTGCTAGCAGCTTAGCGGAGCAAGCATTCAAGGAGGAGACCCAGTACTTC. The rearrangement joins TRBV7-7 to TRBJ2-5, with a weak D call TRBD2 (6 bases). CDR3 length: 17 amino acids. CDR1 and CDR2 (germline): SSHAT, FNYEAQ (reference sequence).

The chain recombines TRBV4-3 with TRBJ2-1, with 8 bases identical to TRBD2. Germline CDR1 LGHNA, CDR2 YSLEER. V dropped 1 base and J dropped 5; count of bases not matched to a gene: 4. The CDR3 runs 15 residues. The DNA for the CDR3 is TGCGCCAGCAGCCAAGGGCTAGCGGGCAACAATGAGCAGTTCTTC. Translation: CASSQGLAGNNEQFF.

This chain links TRBV29-1 with TRBJ1-1; tentative D call: TRBD1 (6 bases). From germline, CDR1 is SQVTM and CDR2 ANQGSEA. The CDR3 runs 14 residues. Trimming shortened V by 3 bases and J by 5 bases, and 16 bases separated the two germline ends. CDR3 region: CSVDIQGRGTEAFF. The DNA for the CDR3 is TGCAGCGTTGATATTCAGGGGCGAGGAACTGAAGCTTTCTTT. The variable domain in full, with the rest retrieved from reference TRBV29-1 and TRBJ1-1, is SAVISQKPSRDICQRGTSLTIQCQVDSQVTMMFWYRQQPGQSLTLIATANQGSEATYESGFVIDKFPISRPNLTFSTLTVSNMSPEDSSIYLCSVDIQGRGTEAFFGQGTRLTVV.

V gene TRBV5-1 combines with J gene TRBJ2-3; 8 bases match TRBD1. The germline V gene has CDR1 SGHRS and CDR2 YFSETQ. The CDR3 has 17 amino acids. The ends lost 0 bases at V and 5 bases at J; junction bases unmatched: 11. CDR3 DNA: TGCGCCAGCAGCTTGGCCTTGACAGGGGAGTCACGAGATACGCAGTATTTT. Translation gives CASSLALTGESRDTQYF.

The rearrangement joins TRBV5-4 to TRBJ2-1; the D gene is possibly TRBD2 (6 bases). Germline-derived CDR1 and CDR2 are SGHNT and YYREEE (reference sequence). This CDR3 has 16 amino acids. With 6 bases removed from V and 1 base from J, the gap between germline ends came to 17 bases. The CDR3, as DNA: TGTGCCAGCACCCCCGGAGGAGGGAGTTCCTACAATGAGCAGTTCTTC. Its translation is CASTPGGGSSYNEQFF.

The chain joins TRBV7-2 to TRBJ1-1; the D is unclear. Germline CDR1 reads SGHTA; CDR2 reads FQGNSA. Trimming removed 3 bases from V and 5 bases from J, with 10 bases in between. The CDR3 is 13 residues long. DNA of the CDR3: TGTGCCAGCAGCTTCGAGGGATGGACTGAAGCTTTCTTT. Its translation: CASSFEGWTEAFF.

This clone appeared a few times. This chain links TRBV6-5 with TRBJ2-7; maybe TRBD1 (5 bases). Trimming stripped 0 bases from V and 2 bases from J, with 8 bases between. The CDR3 has 14 amino acids. CDR1 and CDR2 from the germline V gene are MNHEY and SVGAGI. The DNA of the CDR3 is TGTGCCAGCAGTTACTCGGACACCACCTACGAGCAGTACTTC. Its translation: CASSYSDTTYEQYF.

This clone was detected once. The genes are TRBV9 and TRBJ1-1; D is possibly TRBD1 (6 bases). With 4 bases removed from V and 0 bases from J, the gap between germline ends came to 19 bases. CDR3 size: 17 residues. The V gene's germline CDR1 is SGDLS and CDR2 YYNGEE. Written as DNA, the CDR3 is TGTGCCAGCAGCCCCCGCGGAGGGGGGGGGTTGAACACTGAAGCTTTCTTT. This encodes CASSPRGGGGLNTEAFF.

The CDR3 region has the DNA TGCGCCAGCAGCTTTCCATCGGGCTACAATGAGCAGTTCTTC. Amino acids: CASSFPSGYNEQFF. The chain carries TRBV5-1 and TRBJ2-1; D unresolved. The CDR3 sequence is 14 residues long. CDR1 and CDR2 from the germline V gene are SGHRS and YFSETQ. V lost 2 bases and J 3 bases, leaving 9 bases between the germline ends.

The chain has TRBV13 and TRBJ1-3; D ambiguous. With 6 bases removed from V and 0 bases from J, the gap between germline ends came to 12 bases. CDR1 is PRHDT, CDR2 FYEKMQ, per germline (reference sequence). This CDR3 has 15 residues. CDR3 loop: CASREGFHSGNTIYF. The DNA of the CDR3 is TGTGCCAGCAGAGAAGGTTTCCACTCTGGAAACACCATATATTTT. Looking up the rest from reference TRBV13 and TRBJ1-3 gives the full variable domain: AAGVIQSPRHLIKEKRETATLKCYPIPRHDTVYWYQQGPGQDPQFLISFYEKMQSDKGSIPDRFSAQQFSDYHSELNMSSLELGDSALYFCASREGFHSGNTIYFGEGSWLTVV.

The chain is built from TRBV10-3 and TRBJ2-1; the match to TRBD1 covers 11 bases. The J segment lost 8 bases and the V segment lost 5 bases, leaving 5 bases of the junction unmatched. CDR1 is ENHRY and CDR2 is SYGVKD in the germline V gene. The length of the CDR3 is 14 residues. Here the CDR3 DNA reads TGTGCCATCAGTCAGGGACAGGGGGGCTATGAGCAGTTCTTC. As protein: CAISQGQGGYEQFF.

V and J are TRBV30 and TRBJ1-2; TRBD1 aligns across 9 bases. V lost 7 bases and J lost 9; bases outside the gene matches: 15. The CDR3 runs 14 residues. The germline CDR1 and CDR2 sequences are GTSNPN and SVGIG (reference sequence). CDR3 region: CASSLGQGRGSYTF. DNA of the CDR3: TGTGCCTCAAGTCTAGGACAGGGGCGAGGGAGCTACACCTTC.

The V call is TRBV15, the J call TRBJ2-3; weak D call: TRBD1 (5 bases). V was pared by 2 bases and J by 2 bases, with 17 bases between. The CDR3 consists of 17 residues. Per germline, CDR1 LNHNV and CDR2 YYDKDF (reference sequence). DNA for the CDR3: TGTGCCACCAGCAGACCATTGGGGCGGTTCTTCACAGATACGCAGTATTTT. Its translation: CATSRPLGRFFTDTQYF.

In its sample, this clone was seen a few times. The same CDR3 can be traced to other DNA sequences in this sample. The chain links TRBV14 to TRBJ1-2; TRBD1 matches 7 bases. There are 14 residues in the CDR3. Per germline, CDR1 SGHDN and CDR2 FVKESK. The ends lost 0 bases at V and 8 bases at J; junction bases unmatched: 6. CDR3 protein: CASSQDRGGGGYTF. The CDR3 region has the DNA TGTGCCAGCAGCCAAGATAGAGGGGGCGGCGGCTACACCTTC.

V gene TRBV6-5 combines with J gene TRBJ1-4; possibly TRBD1 for D (5 bases). This CDR3 has 14 residues. The germline V gene encodes CDR1 MNHEY and CDR2 SVGAGI. V lost 5 bases and J 7 bases, leaving 14 bases between the germline ends. CDR3 region: CASSEIRGSEKLFF. DNA for the CDR3: TGTGCCAGCAGTGAGATTAGGGGAAGTGAAAAACTGTTTTTT.

The chain has TRBV6-1 and TRBJ2-2; D is possibly TRBD1 (8 bases). The CDR3 covers 15 residues. Germline V CDR1 and CDR2: MNHNS, SASEGT. The V end was cut by 7 bases, the J end by 1 base, with 13 bases between. As DNA, the CDR3 is TGTGCCAGCACAGGGGGCGGGGGGAACACCGGGGAGCTGTTTTTT. Translated, it gives CASTGGGGNTGELFF.

The chain carries TRBV2 and TRBJ2-3; 11 bases agree with TRBD2. The CDR3 totals 16 residues. Germline lookup yields CDR1 SNHLY and CDR2 FYNNEI. V gave up 5 bases and J gave up 7 bases; unmatched junction bases: 11. The CDR3 DNA follows: TGTGCCAGCAGTACCGGGATAGCGGGAGGGCCTAATACGCAGTATTTT. Protein product: CASSTGIAGGPNTQYF. The full variable domain, with the rest looked up from reference TRBV2 and TRBJ2-3, is EPEVTQTPSHQVTQMGQEVILRCVPISNHLYFYWYRQILGQKVEFLVSFYNNEISEKSEIFDDQFSVERPDGSNFTLKIRSTKLEDSAMYFCASSTGIAGGPNTQYFGPGTRLTVL.

This clone was seen ten or more times. V usage is TRBV7-2 and J usage is TRBJ2-2; TRBD2 aligns across 8 bases. The CDR3 has 14 residues. Trimming at V came to 5 bases and at J to 7 bases, leaving 6 bases not matched to a gene. The V gene's germline CDR1 is SGHTA and CDR2 FQGNSA. The CDR3, as DNA: TGTGCCAGCAGCGCTGCGGGAGGAGGCGGGGAGCTGTTTTTT. Its protein product is CASSAAGGGGELFF.